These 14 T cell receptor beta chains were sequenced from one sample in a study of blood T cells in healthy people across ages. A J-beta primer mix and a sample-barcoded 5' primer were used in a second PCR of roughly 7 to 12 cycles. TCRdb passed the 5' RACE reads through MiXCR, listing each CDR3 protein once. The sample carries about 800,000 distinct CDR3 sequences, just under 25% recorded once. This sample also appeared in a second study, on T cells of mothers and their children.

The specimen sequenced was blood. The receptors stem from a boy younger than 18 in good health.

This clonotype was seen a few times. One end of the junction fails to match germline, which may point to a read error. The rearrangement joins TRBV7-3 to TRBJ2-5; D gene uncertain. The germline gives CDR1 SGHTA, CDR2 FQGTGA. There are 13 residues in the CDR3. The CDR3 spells CASSSKSYETQYF. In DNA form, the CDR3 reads TGCGCCAGCAGCTCCAAGAGCTATGAGACCCAGTACTTC.

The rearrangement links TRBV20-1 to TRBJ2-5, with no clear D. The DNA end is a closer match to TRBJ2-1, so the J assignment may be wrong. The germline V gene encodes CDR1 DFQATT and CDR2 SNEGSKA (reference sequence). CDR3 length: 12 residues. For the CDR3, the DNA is TGCAGTGCTAGAGATCTCCTGGATGAGCAGTTCTTC. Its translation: CSARDLLDEQFF.

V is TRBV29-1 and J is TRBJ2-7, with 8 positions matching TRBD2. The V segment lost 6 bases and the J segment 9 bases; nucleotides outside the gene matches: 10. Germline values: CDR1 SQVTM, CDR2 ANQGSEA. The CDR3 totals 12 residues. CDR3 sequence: CSVTGTRGGQYF. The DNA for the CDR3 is TGCAGCGTAACCGGGACTAGGGGCGGGCAGTACTTC.

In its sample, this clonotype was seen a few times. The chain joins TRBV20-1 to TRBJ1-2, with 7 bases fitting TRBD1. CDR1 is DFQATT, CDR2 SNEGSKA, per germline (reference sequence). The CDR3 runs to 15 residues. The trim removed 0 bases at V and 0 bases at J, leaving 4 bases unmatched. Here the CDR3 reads CSARDHRGPNYGYTF. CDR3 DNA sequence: TGCAGTGCTAGAGACCACAGGGGACCTAACTATGGCTACACCTTC.

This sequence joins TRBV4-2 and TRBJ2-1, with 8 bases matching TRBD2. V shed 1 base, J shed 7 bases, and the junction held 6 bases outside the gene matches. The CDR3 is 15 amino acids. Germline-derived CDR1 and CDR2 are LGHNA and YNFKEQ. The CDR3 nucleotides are TGTGCCAGCAGCCAAGGGCCGGGGGGGCTGAATGAGCAGTTCTTC. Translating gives CASSQGPGGLNEQFF.

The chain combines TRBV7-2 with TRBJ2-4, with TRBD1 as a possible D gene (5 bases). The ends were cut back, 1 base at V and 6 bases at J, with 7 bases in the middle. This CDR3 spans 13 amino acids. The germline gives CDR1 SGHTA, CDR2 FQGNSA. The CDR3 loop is CASSLGQINIQYF. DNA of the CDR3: TGTGCCAGCAGCTTAGGACAGATAAACATTCAGTACTTC.

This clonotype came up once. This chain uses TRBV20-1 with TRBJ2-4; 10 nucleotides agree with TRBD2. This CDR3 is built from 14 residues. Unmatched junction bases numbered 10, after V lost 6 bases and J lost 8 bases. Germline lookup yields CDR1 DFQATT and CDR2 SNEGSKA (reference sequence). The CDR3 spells CSALSSGSGDIQYF. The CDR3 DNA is TGCAGTGCCCTATCTAGCGGGAGTGGTGACATTCAGTACTTC.

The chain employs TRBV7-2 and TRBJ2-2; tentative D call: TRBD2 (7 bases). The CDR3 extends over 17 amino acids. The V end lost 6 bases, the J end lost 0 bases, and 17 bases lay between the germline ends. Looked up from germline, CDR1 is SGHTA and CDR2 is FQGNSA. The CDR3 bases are TGTGCCAGCAGGGGTATGGGGGGGGCGCCGAACACCGGGGAGCTGTTTTTT. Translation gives CASRGMGGAPNTGELFF.

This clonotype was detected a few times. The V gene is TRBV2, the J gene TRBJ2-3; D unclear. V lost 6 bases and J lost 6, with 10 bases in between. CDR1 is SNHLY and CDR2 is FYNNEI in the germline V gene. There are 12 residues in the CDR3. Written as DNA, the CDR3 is TGTGCCAGCAGAGGGCCCGCGGATACGCAGTATTTT. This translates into CASRGPADTQYF.

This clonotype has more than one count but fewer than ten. CDR3 in DNA: TGTGCCAGCAGCCCCATGGGCGGGGGATACAATGAGCAGTTCTTC. Protein sequence: CASSPMGGGYNEQFF. This chain uses TRBV12-3 or TRBV12-4 with TRBJ2-1; 7 bases agree with TRBD2. This CDR3 is 15 amino acids long. V trimming: 6 bases; J trimming: 4 bases; junction bases outside the gene matches: 9.

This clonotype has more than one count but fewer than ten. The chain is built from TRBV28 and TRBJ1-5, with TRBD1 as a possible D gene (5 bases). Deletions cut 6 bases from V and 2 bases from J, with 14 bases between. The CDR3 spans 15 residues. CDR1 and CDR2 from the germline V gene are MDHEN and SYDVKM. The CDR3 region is CASRSGREGNQPQHF. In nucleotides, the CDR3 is TGTGCCAGCAGATCTGGCAGGGAAGGCAATCAGCCCCAGCATTTT.

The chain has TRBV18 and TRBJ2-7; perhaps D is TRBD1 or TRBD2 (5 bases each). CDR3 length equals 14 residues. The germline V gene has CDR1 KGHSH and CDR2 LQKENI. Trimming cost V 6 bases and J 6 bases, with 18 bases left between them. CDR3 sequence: CASSWGPNGGEQYF. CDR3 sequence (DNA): TGTGCCAGCTCTTGGGGACCTAATGGCGGCGAGCAGTACTTC.

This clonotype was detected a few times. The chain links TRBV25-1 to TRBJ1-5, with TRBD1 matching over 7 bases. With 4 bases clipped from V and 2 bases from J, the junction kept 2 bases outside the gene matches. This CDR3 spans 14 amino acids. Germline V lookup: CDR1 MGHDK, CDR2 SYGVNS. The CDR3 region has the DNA TGTGCCAGCAGTGCAACAGGGGGCAATCAGCCCCAGCATTTT. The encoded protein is CASSATGGNQPQHF.

CDR3 loop: CASSLAGWGEQYF. CDR3 nucleotides: TGTGCCAGCAGCTTAGCTGGATGGGGCGAGCAGTACTTC. This sequence joins TRBV7-2 and TRBJ2-7, with D unresolved. Deletions cut 0 bases from V and 6 bases from J, with 9 bases between. CDR3 size: 13 residues. Per the germline V gene, CDR1 is SGHTA and CDR2 is FQGNSA.